Detailed here is one T cell receptor (beta chain). Antigen: not known. This sample was taken from a study of cytomegalovirus exposure and HLA in healthy donors. Looking at the study overall: Among the 300 to 500 genotyped donors, 81% were placed in the Caucasian-associated ancestry cluster.

Study results and caveats: Among the sequence variants, a highly shared cluster was likely an artifact of sequencing. Earlier analysis yielded a pattern in which most TCR beta V segments were productive about 87% or about 30% of the time.

In the PCR, 60 Vbeta and 13 Jbeta primers were used. Repertoires were generated with immunoSEQ multiplex PCR, while TCRdb's copy carries only in-frame clones and drops some. The table has roughly 180,000 clones, 82% seen once. Sequencing used PBMCs. This TCR was recovered from a man aged 40-49 years in good health and CMV-seronegative.

The CDR3 loop is CASSQDRGGREQYF. Written as DNA, the CDR3 is TGTGCCAGCAGCCAGGACAGGGGAGGACGCGAGCAGTACTTC. The chain combines TRBV11-2 with TRBJ2-7; 9 bases are shared with TRBD1. This CDR3 is 14 amino acids long. Germline loops: CDR1 SGHAT, CDR2 FQNNGV. J gave up 6 bases and V 5 bases, and 8 bases lay outside the gene matches.